The source of this TCR beta chain is a study of control samples from healthy donors and cancer patients. Clones were read by immunoSEQ multiplex PCR, and TCRdb kept only the in-frame ones, dropping some. The repertoire table contains about 190,000 clones. V shed 6 bases, J shed 0 bases, and the junction held 4 bases outside the gene matches. This CDR3 spans 14 amino acids. Germline CDR1 MDHEN, CDR2 SYDVKM. Sequencing used blood. The chain carries TRBV28 and TRBJ1-1; 7 bases are shared with TRBD1. This clonotype originated in a woman aged 30 to 39 in good health. As DNA, the CDR3 is TGTGCCAGCAGATCGGGACAGATGAACACTGAAGCTTTCTTT. Translated: CASRSGQMNTEAFF.